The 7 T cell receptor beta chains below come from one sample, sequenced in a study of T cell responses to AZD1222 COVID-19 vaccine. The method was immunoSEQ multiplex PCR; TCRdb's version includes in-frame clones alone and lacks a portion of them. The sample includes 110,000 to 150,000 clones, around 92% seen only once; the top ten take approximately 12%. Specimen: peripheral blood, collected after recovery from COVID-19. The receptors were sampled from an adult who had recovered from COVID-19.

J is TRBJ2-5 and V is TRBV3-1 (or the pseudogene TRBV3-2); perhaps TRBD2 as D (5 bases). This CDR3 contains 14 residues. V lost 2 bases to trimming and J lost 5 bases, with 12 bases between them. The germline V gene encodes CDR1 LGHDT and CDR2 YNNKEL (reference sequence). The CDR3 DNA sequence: TGTGCCAGCAGCCAAACTAGTACGGGCGAGACCCAGTACTTC. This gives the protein CASSQTSTGETQYF.

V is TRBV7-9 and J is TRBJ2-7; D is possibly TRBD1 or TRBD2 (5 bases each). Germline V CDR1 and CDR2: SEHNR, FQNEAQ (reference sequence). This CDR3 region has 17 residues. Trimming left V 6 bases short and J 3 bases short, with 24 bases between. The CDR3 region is CASSFSSPGRRLYEQYF. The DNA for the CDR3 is TGTGCCAGCAGTTTTTCCTCCCCGGGACGGAGGCTCTACGAGCAGTACTTC.

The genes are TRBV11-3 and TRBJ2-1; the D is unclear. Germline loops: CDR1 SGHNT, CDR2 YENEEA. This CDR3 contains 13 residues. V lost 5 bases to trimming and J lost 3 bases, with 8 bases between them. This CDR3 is CASSRALYNEQFF. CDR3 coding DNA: TGTGCCAGCAGCAGAGCCCTCTACAATGAGCAGTTCTTC.

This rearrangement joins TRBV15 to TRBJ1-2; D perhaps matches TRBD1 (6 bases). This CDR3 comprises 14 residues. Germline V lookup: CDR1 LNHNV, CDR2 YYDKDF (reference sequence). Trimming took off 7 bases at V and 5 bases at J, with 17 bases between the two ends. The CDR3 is CATMGAKGRYGYTF. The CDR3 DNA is TGTGCCACCATGGGGGCCAAGGGGCGATATGGCTACACCTTC. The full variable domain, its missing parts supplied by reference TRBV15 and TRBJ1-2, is DAMVIQNPRYQVTQFGKPVTLSCSQTLNHNVMYWYQQKSSQAPKLLFHYYDKDFNNEADTPDNFQSRRPNTSFCFLDIRSPGLGDTAMYLCATMGAKGRYGYTFGSGTRLTVV.

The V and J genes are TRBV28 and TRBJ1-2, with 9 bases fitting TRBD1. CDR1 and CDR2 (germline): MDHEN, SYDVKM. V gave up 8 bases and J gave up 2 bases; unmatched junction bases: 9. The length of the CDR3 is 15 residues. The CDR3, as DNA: TGTGCCAGCCAAACAGGGGGCGCGAGGAACTATGGCTACACCTTC. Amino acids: CASQTGGARNYGYTF.

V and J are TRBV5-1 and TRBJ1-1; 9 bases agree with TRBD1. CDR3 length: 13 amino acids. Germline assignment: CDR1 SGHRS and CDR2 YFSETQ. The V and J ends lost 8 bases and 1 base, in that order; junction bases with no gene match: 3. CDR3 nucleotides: TGCGCCAGTTCGGACAGGGGGAACACTGAAGCTTTCTTT. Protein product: CASSDRGNTEAFF.

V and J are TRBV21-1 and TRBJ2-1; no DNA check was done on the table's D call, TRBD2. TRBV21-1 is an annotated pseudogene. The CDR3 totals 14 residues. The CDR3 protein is CASSKEGGLGTQFF. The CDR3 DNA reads TGTGCCAGCAGCAAAGAGGGAGGACTAGGTACGCAGTTCTTC.